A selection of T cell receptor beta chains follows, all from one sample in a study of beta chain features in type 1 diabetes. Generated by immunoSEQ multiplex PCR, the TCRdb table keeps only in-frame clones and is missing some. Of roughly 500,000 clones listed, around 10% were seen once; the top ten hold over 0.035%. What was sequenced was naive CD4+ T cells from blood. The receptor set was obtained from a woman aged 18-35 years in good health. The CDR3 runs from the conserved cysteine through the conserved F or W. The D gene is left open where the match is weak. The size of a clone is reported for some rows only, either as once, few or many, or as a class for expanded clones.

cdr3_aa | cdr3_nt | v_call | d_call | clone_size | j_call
CASSQRIRQPQHF | TGCGCCAGCAGCCAACGAATCCGACAGCCCCAGCATTTT | TRBV4-1 | NA | few | TRBJ1-5
CASSQDRTLSGELFF | TGCGCCAGCAGCCAAGATCGCACCTTGTCCGGGGAGCTGTTTTTT | TRBV4-3 | NA | few | TRBJ2-2
CASSAFGPRQSAFF | TGTGCCAGCAGTGCTTTCGGACCGCGCCAGTCAGCTTTCTTT | TRBV25-1 | NA | NA | TRBJ1-1
CASSRDHNNSPLHF | TGTGCCAGCTCGCGGGACCACAATAATTCACCCCTCCACTTT | TRBV18 | NA | few | TRBJ1-6
CASRSWGRSSGANVLTF | TGTGCCAGCAGATCCTGGGGAAGGAGCTCTGGGGCCAACGTCCTGACTTTC | TRBV27 | NA | once | TRBJ2-6
CASSQDLRNTEAFF | TGTGCCAGCAGCCAAGATCTCAGGAACACTGAAGCTTTCTTT | TRBV4-2 | NA | few | TRBJ1-1
CASSAPGSYEGEQYF | TGTGCCAGCAGCGCACCGGGCTCCTACGAAGGCGAGCAGTACTTC | TRBV7-9 | NA | NA | TRBJ2-7
CASGGGLSYEQYF | TGTGCCAGCGGAGGGGGCTTGTCTTACGAGCAGTACTTC | TRBV2 | NA | few | TRBJ2-7
CASSLELGGTQYF | TGTGCCAGCAGCTTAGAACTAGGCGGGACCCAGTACTTC | TRBV7-2 | NA | few | TRBJ2-5
CASSSERNEQFF | TGTGCCAGCAGCTCTGAACGCAATGAGCAGTTCTTC | TRBV7-3 | NA | NA | TRBJ2-1
CSVDMTGQGEAFF | TGCAGCGTCGACATGACAGGGCAGGGTGAAGCTTTCTTT | TRBV29-1 | TRBD1 | few | TRBJ1-1
CAWSVLEGGKAFF | TGTGCCTGGAGTGTACTGGAAGGAGGGAAAGCTTTCTTT | TRBV30 | NA | NA | TRBJ1-1
CASSFGQGSSPLHF | TGTGCCAGCAGCTTTGGACAGGGTAGTTCACCCCTCCACTTT | TRBV7-6 | TRBD1 | few | TRBJ1-6
CASSLAGGSNQPQHF | TGTGCCAGCAGCTTAGCAGGGGGTTCCAATCAGCCCCAGCATTTT | TRBV7-9 | NA | NA | TRBJ1-5
CASSQGRQETQYF | TGCGCCAGCAGCCAGGGGCGGCAAGAGACCCAGTACTTC | TRBV4-3 | NA | few | TRBJ2-5
CASSPRDRGMETQYF | TGTGCCAGCAGCCCCCGGGACAGGGGGATGGAGACCCAGTACTTC | TRBV7-9 | TRBD1 | NA | TRBJ2-5
CAWSVMRATDTQYF | TGTGCCTGGAGTGTAATGCGCGCTACAGATACGCAGTATTTT | TRBV30 | NA | NA | TRBJ2-3
CASSFLGQSTDTQYF | TGTGCCAGCAGCTTTTTGGGACAAAGCACAGATACGCAGTATTTT | TRBV7-6 | NA | NA | TRBJ2-3
CASSQADTQYF | TGTGCCAGCAGCCAAGCAGATACGCAGTATTTT | TRBV4-2 | NA | many | TRBJ2-3
CASSFPDQNIQYF | TGTGCCAGCAGCTTTCCGGACCAAAACATTCAGTACTTC | TRBV5-4 | NA | NA | TRBJ2-4
CASSAGTAYNEQFF | TGTGCCAGCAGCGCCGGGACAGCCTACAATGAGCAGTTCTTC | TRBV7-2 | TRBD1 | few | TRBJ2-1
CASGISWSGANVLTF | TGTGCCAGCGGAATCTCTTGGTCTGGGGCCAACGTCCTGACTTTC | TRBV21-1 | NA | NA | TRBJ2-6
CAGLKRTAPNYGYTF | TGTGCCGGGCTCAAAAGGACGGCGCCTAACTATGGCTACACCTTC | TRBV30 | NA | NA | TRBJ1-2
CASSLRGPGQGSYEQYF | TGTGCCAGCAGCTTACGGGGACCGGGACAGGGCTCCTACGAGCAGTACTTC | TRBV7-9 | TRBD1 | NA | TRBJ2-7
CASARGDGYTF | TGTGCCAGCGCACGTGGGGATGGCTACACCTTC | TRBV2 | NA | few | TRBJ1-2
CASSVGGGTVNEQFF | TGTGCCAGCAGCGTAGGAGGCGGGACAGTCAATGAGCAGTTCTTC | TRBV9 | NA | few | TRBJ2-1
CASSRGQGDNEQFF | TGTGCTAGCAGCAGGGGACAGGGCGACAATGAGCAGTTCTTC | TRBV7-7 | TRBD1 | few | TRBJ2-1
CAWSVGRGYEQYF | TGTGCCTGGAGTGTAGGCAGGGGGTACGAGCAGTACTTC | TRBV30 | TRBD1 | few | TRBJ2-7
CASSPHGTVTDTQYF | TGTGCCAGCAGCCCCCACGGGACGGTCACAGATACGCAGTATTTT | TRBV5-4 | NA | NA | TRBJ2-3
CASTYWQGRHNEQFF | TGTGCCAGCACTTACTGGCAGGGTAGACACAATGAGCAGTTCTTC | TRBV27 | NA | NA | TRBJ2-1
CASSHRGGQGMGKLFF | TGTGCCAGCAGCCATAGAGGGGGACAGGGGATGGGAAAACTGTTTTTT | TRBV4-2 | TRBD1 | NA | TRBJ1-4
CASRGSGQGYEQYF | TGTGCCAGCAGAGGGTCGGGACAGGGGTACGAGCAGTACTTC | TRBV27 | TRBD1 | NA | TRBJ2-7
CASSRTGVSGNTIYF | TGTGCCAGCAGTAGGACAGGTGTGTCTGGAAACACCATATATTTT | TRBV28 | TRBD1 | few | TRBJ1-3
CASSPGGRSYNEQFF | TGTGCCAGCTCACCAGGGGGACGTTCCTACAATGAGCAGTTCTTC | TRBV18 | NA | NA | TRBJ2-1
CASSSLRGGGDPETQYF | TGTGCCAGCAGCTCACTCCGAGGCGGGGGGGACCCCGAGACCCAGTACTTC | TRBV7-8 | TRBD2 | once | TRBJ2-5
CASSLVVVNQPQHF | TGTGCCAGCAGCTTAGTTGTGGTTAATCAGCCCCAGCATTTT | TRBV7-2 | NA | NA | TRBJ1-5
CASSLGAVENIQYF | TGCGCCAGCAGCTTGGGGGCGGTGGAAAACATTCAGTACTTC | TRBV5-1 | NA | few | TRBJ2-4
CASSLSVETQYF | TGTGCCAGCAGCCTTTCCGTAGAGACCCAGTACTTC | TRBV14 | NA | NA | TRBJ2-5
CASSAGTRDTQYF | TGTGCCAGCAGCGCGGGGACTCGAGATACGCAGTATTTT | TRBV9 | NA | few | TRBJ2-3
CASSRTGHTGELFF | TGTGCCAGCAGTCGGACAGGACACACCGGGGAGCTGTTTTTT | TRBV27 | TRBD1 | NA | TRBJ2-2
CASSARTGGREQYF | TGTGCCAGCAGCGCGCGGACAGGAGGGCGCGAGCAGTACTTC | TRBV7-2 | NA | NA | TRBJ2-7
CSVEDPVLAGGSDTDTQYF | TGCAGCGTTGAAGATCCAGTACTAGCGGGAGGAAGTGACACAGATACGCAGTATTTT | TRBV29-1 | TRBD2 | NA | TRBJ2-3